This TCR beta chain was recovered during a study of shared clonotypes between healthy human individuals. This CDR3 region has 14 residues. Between the trimmed V and J ends, which lost 8 bases and 2 bases, there was a span of 14 bases. Germline V gives CDR1 SNHLY, CDR2 FYNNEI. Sequencing was performed with immunoSEQ multiplex PCR; in TCRdb, only in-frame clones are kept and a portion is missing. The sample has a few million clones; approximately 96% are singletons. The sequence derives from a man between 18 and 35 years old in good health. Sequencing used naive CD4+ T cells sorted from blood. Subset here: CD45RA+ positively selected. The rearrangement joins TRBV2 to TRBJ2-3; D might be TRBD1 (6 bases). The CDR3 loop is CASGRTANTDTQYF. The CDR3, as DNA: TGTGCCAGCGGGCGGACAGCTAACACAGATACGCAGTATTTT.